The 28 T cell receptor beta chains presented below share a single source sample, sequenced in a study of shared clonotypes between healthy human individuals. Data came from immunoSEQ multiplex PCR; TCRdb stores just in-frame clones and leaves some out. The sample lists about 2.4 million clones; over 85% were seen once. Sequencing was done on a sample of naive CD4+ T cells from PBMCs. Subset noted: CD45RA+ positively selected. These receptors were obtained from a man in his late teens or twenties in good health. Some clones in this sample may be carry-over from other donors' samples.

The chain is built from TRBV6-5 and TRBJ2-7; TRBD1 might be the D (5 bases). This CDR3 has 13 amino acids. The germline V gene encodes CDR1 MNHEY and CDR2 SVGAGI. Trimming shortened V by 6 bases and J by 1 base, and 10 bases separated the two germline ends. For the CDR3, the DNA is TGTGCCAGCAGCCCAGGACATTCCTACGAGCAGTACTTC. Amino acid sequence: CASSPGHSYEQYF.

The chain is built from TRBV6-6 and TRBJ1-5; D may be TRBD1 (6 bases). The germline CDR1 and CDR2 sequences are MNHNY and SVGAGI (reference sequence). CDR3 length equals 15 residues. The ends were cut back, 2 bases at V and 6 bases at J, with 14 bases in the middle. CDR3 bases: TGTGCCAGCAGTTACGGGGGGGCGCAGGGTCAGCCCCAGCATTTT. Residues: CASSYGGAQGQPQHF.

The J gene is TRBJ2-7, the V gene TRBV27, with 7 bases identical to TRBD1. The germline gives CDR1 MNHEY, CDR2 SMNVEV (reference sequence). The ends lost 2 bases at V and 2 bases at J; junction bases unmatched: 6. The length of the CDR3 is 15 residues. CDR3: CASSLQDRIAYEQYF. The CDR3 nucleotides read TGTGCCAGCAGTTTACAGGACAGGATCGCCTACGAGCAGTACTTC.

The chain is built from TRBV18 and TRBJ2-4; TRBD2 might be the D (5 bases). V was trimmed by 5 bases and J by 0 bases, leaving 8 bases between them. Germline assignment: CDR1 KGHSH and CDR2 LQKENI. This CDR3 spans 14 amino acids. The CDR3 DNA sequence: TGTGCCAGCTCAGGGGAGTTAGCCAAAAACATTCAGTACTTC. Protein: CASSGELAKNIQYF. Full variable domain (outside the CDR3, taken from reference TRBV18 and TRBJ2-4): NAGVMQNPRHLVRRRGQEARLRCSPMKGHSHVYWYRQLPEEGLKFMVYLQKENIIDESGMPKERFSAEFPKEGPSILRIQQVVRGDSAAYFCASSGELAKNIQYFGAGTRLSVL.

J is TRBJ2-5 and V is TRBV7-2, with 7 bases matching TRBD1. The CDR3 has 12 amino acids. Germline-derived CDR1 and CDR2 are SGHTA and FQGNSA. V shed 4 bases, J shed 5 bases, and the junction held 1 base outside the gene matches. The CDR3, as DNA: TGTGCCAGCAGCTCACAGGGGGAGACCCAGTACTTC. This translates into CASSSQGETQYF.

On this clone itself: Distinct nucleotide sequences in the sample also encode this CDR3. The chain joins TRBV7-2 to TRBJ1-2; 9 bases fit TRBD1. Trimming removed 1 base from V and 6 bases from J; junction bases left unmatched: 0. Germline values: CDR1 SGHTA, CDR2 FQGNSA. This CDR3 has 13 residues. CDR3 sequence: CASSLGTGDGYTF. CDR3 nucleotide sequence: TGTGCCAGCAGCTTAGGGACAGGGGATGGCTACACCTTC.

The V and J genes are TRBV28 and TRBJ1-3; D might be TRBD1 (6 bases). With 4 bases removed from V and 3 bases from J, the gap between germline ends came to 19 bases. Looked up from germline, CDR1 is MDHEN and CDR2 is SYDVKM. The CDR3 has 17 amino acids. The CDR3 DNA reads TGTGCCAGCAGTTGGGAGGGCAGGGGCGTATTTGGAAACACCATATATTTT. This encodes CASSWEGRGVFGNTIYF.

The chain links TRBV6-1 to TRBJ1-2; 7 bases align to TRBD1. The germline gives CDR1 MNHNS, CDR2 SASEGT. The CDR3 is 16 residues long. The J segment lost 6 bases and the V segment lost 2 bases, leaving 12 bases of the junction unmatched. The CDR3 nucleotides read TGTGCCAGCAGTGAACTGGGCGACAGGGAAAGGGATGGCTACACCTTC. This gives the protein CASSELGDRERDGYTF.

The chain employs TRBV18 and TRBJ2-1; TRBD2 matches at 10 bases. CDR1 is KGHSH, CDR2 LQKENI, per germline. V shed 4 bases and J 10 bases; nucleotides not matched to a gene: 16. The CDR3 is 17 residues long. The CDR3 protein is CASSQPLLAGPAGEQFF. In nucleotides, the CDR3 is TGTGCCAGCTCACAACCACTACTAGCGGGACCCGCTGGGGAGCAGTTCTTC.

As to this clone: Other DNA sequences of this sample code for an identical CDR3. This chain connects TRBV7-6 to TRBJ2-5; D is unresolved. Per germline, CDR1 SGHVS and CDR2 FNYEAQ. V lost 0 bases and J lost 5, with 4 bases in between. The CDR3 length is 12 residues. As DNA, the CDR3 is TGTGCCAGCAGCTTAGCGGGGGAGACCCAGTACTTC. Translated: CASSLAGETQYF.

The chain recombines TRBV7-2 with TRBJ1-4, with D possibly being TRBD1 (6 bases). The CDR3 runs to 16 residues. Germline lookup yields CDR1 SGHTA and CDR2 FQGNSA. V lost 5 bases, J lost 8 bases, and 21 bases lay in between. The CDR3 region is CASSTQRTVTGEKLFF. The DNA of the CDR3 is TGTGCCAGCAGCACCCAACGGACAGTCACGGGAGAAAAACTGTTTTTT.

For the CDR3, the DNA is TGTGCCAGCAGCGGGGGTGAGAGTCACCTCGGCGGCTACACCTTC. Its translation is CASSGGESHLGGYTF. The chain employs TRBV11-1 and TRBJ1-2; tentatively, D is TRBD1 (5 bases). Germline V CDR1 and CDR2: SGHAT, FQDESV (reference sequence). CDR3 length equals 15 residues. The ends were cut back, 5 bases at V and 8 bases at J, with 21 bases in the middle.

This clone was observed a single time. The genes are TRBV27 and TRBJ2-1; D might be TRBD2 (5 bases). Trimming removed 2 bases at V and 3 bases at J, with 11 bases between. This CDR3 has 15 residues. Germline V gene data show CDR1 as MNHEY and CDR2 as SMNVEV (reference sequence). The CDR3: CASSLDGKRYNEQFF. CDR3 in DNA: TGTGCCAGCAGTTTAGACGGGAAACGCTACAATGAGCAGTTCTTC.

The V call is TRBV5-6, the J call TRBJ2-5; weak D call: TRBD2 (7 bases). CDR1 and CDR2 (germline): SGHDT, YYEEEE. Trimming left V 2 bases short and J 5 bases short, with 13 bases between. The CDR3 has 14 residues. The CDR3, as DNA: TGTGCCAGCAGCTTTGCGGGGGCACGGGAGACCCAGTACTTC. Translating it yields CASSFAGARETQYF. Supplemented by reference TRBV5-6 and TRBJ2-5, the full variable domain reads DAGVTQSPTHLIKTRGQQVTLRCSPKSGHDTVSWYQQALGQGPQFIFQYYEEEERQRGNFPDRFSGHQFPNYSSELNVNALLLGDSALYLCASSFAGARETQYFGPGTRLLVL.

The chain combines TRBV7-9 with TRBJ2-1, with D perhaps matching TRBD2 (6 bases). The CDR3 runs to 16 residues. The germline CDR1 and CDR2 sequences are SEHNR and FQNEAQ (reference sequence). V was clipped by 0 bases and J by 2 bases, with 11 bases between them. The CDR3 spells CASSLAGDLTYNEQFF. DNA for the CDR3: TGTGCCAGCAGCTTAGCAGGGGACTTAACCTACAATGAGCAGTTCTTC.

The chain has TRBV5-1 and TRBJ2-3; the D is unclear. CDR1 is SGHRS, CDR2 YFSETQ, per germline. V lost 0 bases, J lost 0 bases, and 23 bases lay in between. The CDR3 is made up of 20 amino acids. The CDR3 loop reads CASSLVTVGSYETSTDTQYF. DNA for the CDR3: TGCGCCAGCAGCTTGGTCACCGTAGGTTCGTACGAGACTAGCACAGATACGCAGTATTTT.

The CDR3 here is CASSMIAGAVETQYF. The CDR3 nucleotides are TGTGCCAGTAGTATGATAGCGGGAGCGGTAGAGACCCAGTACTTC. The rearrangement joins TRBV19 to TRBJ2-5, with TRBD2 matching 9 bases. Germline CDR1 LNHDA, CDR2 SQIVND (reference sequence). Losses at the gene ends were 3 bases for V and 4 bases for J; bases not matched to a gene: 6. The CDR3 consists of 15 residues.

The CDR3 is CASSTSGLAGAGIETQYF. CDR3 nucleotide sequence: TGCGCCAGCAGCACTTCGGGACTAGCGGGGGCGGGTATCGAGACCCAGTACTTC. The V and J genes are TRBV5-1 and TRBJ2-5; 14 bases are a match to TRBD2. There are 18 residues in the CDR3. Per the germline V gene, CDR1 is SGHRS and CDR2 is YFSETQ. The trim removed 4 bases at V and 5 bases at J, leaving 13 bases unmatched.

The chain carries TRBV30 and TRBJ1-1; possibly TRBD1 for D (6 bases). This CDR3 comprises 14 residues. From germline, CDR1 is GTSNPN and CDR2 SVGIG (reference sequence). V dropped 1 base and J dropped 2 bases, with 11 bases sitting between them. Here the CDR3 reads CAWSGDRSNTEAFF. DNA of the CDR3: TGTGCCTGGAGTGGCGACAGGAGCAACACTGAAGCTTTCTTT.

This CDR3 reads CASSQGGASSYNEQFF. The CDR3 DNA reads as TGCGCCAGCAGCCAAGGGGGAGCCAGCTCCTACAATGAGCAGTTCTTC. The V call is TRBV4-1, the J call TRBJ2-1; D perhaps matches TRBD2 (5 bases). V lost 1 base to trimming and J lost 0 bases, with 10 bases between them. Germline CDR1 reads MGHRA; CDR2 reads YSYEKL. The CDR3 runs to 16 residues.

This chain connects TRBV11-2 to TRBJ2-7; D perhaps matches TRBD2 (6 bases). There are 14 residues in the CDR3. The V gene lost 8 bases and the J gene lost 3 bases, with 17 bases spanning the gap. Germline CDR1 and CDR2: SGHAT and FQNNGV. The CDR3: CASVPSSGHYEQYF. The CDR3 DNA follows: TGTGCCAGCGTCCCATCGAGCGGGCACTACGAGCAGTACTTC. Full variable domain (outside the CDR3, taken from reference TRBV11-2 and TRBJ2-7): EAGVAQSPRYKIIEKRQSVAFWCNPISGHATLYWYQQILGQGPKLLIQFQNNGVVDDSQLPKDRFSAERLKGVDSTLKIQPAKLEDSAVYLCASVPSSGHYEQYFGPGTRLTVT.

The chain combines TRBV28 with TRBJ2-7; D call uncertain. The CDR3 extends over 13 amino acids. CDR1 and CDR2 from the germline V gene are MDHEN and SYDVKM. Trimming stripped 6 bases from V and 6 bases from J, with 15 bases between. In nucleotides, the CDR3 is TGTGCCAGCAGCCCGAAAGTTCCCCCCGAGCAGTACTTC. Translated: CASSPKVPPEQYF. Supplemented by reference TRBV28 and TRBJ2-7, the full variable domain reads DVKVTQSSRYLVKRTGEKVFLECVQDMDHENMFWYRQDPGLGLRLIYFSYDVKMKEKGDIPEGYSVSREKKERFSLILESASTNQTSMYLCASSPKVPPEQYFGPGTRLTVT.

The chain is built from TRBV6-6 and TRBJ1-5; unclear D gene. V lost 0 bases and J 6 bases, leaving 6 bases between the germline ends. This CDR3 has 13 amino acids. Per germline, CDR1 MNHNY and CDR2 SVGAGI (reference sequence). The CDR3 DNA sequence: TGTGCCAGCAGTTACTCGATCGGTCAGCCCCAGCATTTT. Translating it yields CASSYSIGQPQHF.

The genes are TRBV4-3 and TRBJ2-3; 7 bases are shared with TRBD2. Unmatched junction bases numbered 15, after V lost 4 bases and J lost 2 bases. The CDR3 consists of 18 residues. The germline CDR1 and CDR2 sequences are LGHNA and YSLEER. CDR3 in DNA: TGCGCCAGCAGCCGAAGGTTGTTTTGGGAGGGTTTCACAGATACGCAGTATTTT. Its protein is CASSRRLFWEGFTDTQYF.

With respect to this clone: Distinct nucleotide sequences in the sample also encode this CDR3. The DNA of the CDR3 is TGCGCCAGTTCAGCGGGACAGACTAACACTGAAGCTTTCTTT. Its protein is CASSAGQTNTEAFF. The V gene is TRBV5-1, the J gene TRBJ1-1; 7 positions match TRBD1. The V segment lost 8 bases and the J segment 2 bases; nucleotides outside the gene matches: 9. Germline values: CDR1 SGHRS, CDR2 YFSETQ. The CDR3 runs to 14 residues. Supplemented by reference TRBV5-1 and TRBJ1-1, the full variable domain reads KAGVTQTPRYLIKTRGQQVTLSCSPISGHRSVSWYQQTPGQGLQFLFEYFSETQRNKGNFPGRFSGRQFSNSRSEMNVSTLELGDSALYLCASSAGQTNTEAFFGQGTRLTVV.

The CDR3 nucleotides read TGCGCCAGCAGCCAACACAGAGACAGTTACGAGCAGTACTTC. The encoded protein is CASSQHRDSYEQYF. The rearrangement uses TRBV5-1 and TRBJ2-7; perhaps TRBD1 as D (5 bases). Germline V lookup: CDR1 SGHRS, CDR2 YFSETQ. With 4 bases removed from V and 4 bases from J, the gap between germline ends came to 15 bases. This CDR3 has 14 residues.

The chain is built from TRBV5-1 and TRBJ2-3; 7 bases map to TRBD2. J lost 2 bases, V lost 0 bases, and 6 bases had no gene match. Germline CDR1 SGHRS, CDR2 YFSETQ. This CDR3 region has 16 residues. The DNA of the CDR3 is TGCGCCAGCAGCTTGGGGGACTACCTATACACAGATACGCAGTATTTT. Translation gives CASSLGDYLYTDTQYF. Based on the CDR3 plus reference TRBV5-1 and TRBJ2-3, the full variable domain is KAGVTQTPRYLIKTRGQQVTLSCSPISGHRSVSWYQQTPGQGLQFLFEYFSETQRNKGNFPGRFSGRQFSNSRSEMNVSTLELGDSALYLCASSLGDYLYTDTQYFGPGTRLTVL.

The chain recombines TRBV7-2 with TRBJ1-2; D possibly corresponds to TRBD1 (6 bases). The germline V and J ends were trimmed by 5 bases and 0 bases, with 13 bases remaining between them. The CDR3 runs to 15 residues. Germline CDR1 reads SGHTA; CDR2 reads FQGNSA. CDR3 loop: CASSAQGTSNYGYTF. The CDR3 DNA sequence: TGTGCCAGCAGCGCACAGGGAACTTCTAACTATGGCTACACCTTC.